This note documents a single T cell receptor beta chain sequence. These data come from a study of blood T cell repertoires in COVID-19. In the source study's methods: Reference gene primers were amplified, and this amplification served to estimate nucleated cell counts. Libraries were prepared by immunoSEQ multiplex PCR; TCRdb keeps only in-frame clonotypes and omits some of them. The V and J calls and clone size come from that table; D and trimming were worked out from the DNA. The sample includes 50,000 or so clones, roughly four fifths of them seen just once. The V segment lost 3 bases and the J segment 6 bases; nucleotides outside the gene matches: 6. The CDR3 consists of 15 residues. CDR1 is KGHDR and CDR2 is SFDVKD in the germline V gene.

The chain carries TRBV24-1 and TRBJ2-1, with 8 bases that match TRBD1. This receptor was obtained from a man in his forties with acute or convalescent COVID-19. Source material: peripheral blood. The CDR3 loop is CATSDTMGQVNEQFF. CDR3 DNA sequence: TGTGCCACCAGTGATACCATGGGACAGGTCAATGAGCAGTTCTTC.